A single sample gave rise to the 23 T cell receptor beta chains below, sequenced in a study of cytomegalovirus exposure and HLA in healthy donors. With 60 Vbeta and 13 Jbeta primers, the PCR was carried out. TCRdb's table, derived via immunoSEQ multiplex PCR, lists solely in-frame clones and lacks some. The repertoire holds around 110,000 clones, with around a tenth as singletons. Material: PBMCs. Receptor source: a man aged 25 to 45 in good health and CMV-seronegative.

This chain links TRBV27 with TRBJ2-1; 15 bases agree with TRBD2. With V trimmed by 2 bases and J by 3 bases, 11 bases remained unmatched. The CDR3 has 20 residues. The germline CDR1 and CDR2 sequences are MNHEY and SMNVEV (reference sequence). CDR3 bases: TGTGCCAGCAGTTTAAAGGCGGGACTAGCGGGGGGAGAGGACTACAATGAGCAGTTCTTC. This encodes CASSLKAGLAGGEDYNEQFF.

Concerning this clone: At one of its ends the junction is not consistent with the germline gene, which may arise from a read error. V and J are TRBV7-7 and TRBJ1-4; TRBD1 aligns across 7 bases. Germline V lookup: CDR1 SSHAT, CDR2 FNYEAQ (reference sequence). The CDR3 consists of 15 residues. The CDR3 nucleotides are TGTGCTAGCAGCTTAGGAGGGACAGTTAATGAAAAACTGTTTTTT. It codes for CASSLGGTVNEKLFF.

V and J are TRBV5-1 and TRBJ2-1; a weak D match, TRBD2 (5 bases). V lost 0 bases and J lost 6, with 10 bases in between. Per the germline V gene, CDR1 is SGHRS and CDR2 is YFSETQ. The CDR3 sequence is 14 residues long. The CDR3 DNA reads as TGCGCCAGCAGCTTGGGAGGGCCGGGCAATGAGCAGTTCTTC. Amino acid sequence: CASSLGGPGNEQFF. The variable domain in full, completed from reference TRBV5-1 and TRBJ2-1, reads KAGVTQTPRYLIKTRGQQVTLSCSPISGHRSVSWYQQTPGQGLQFLFEYFSETQRNKGNFPGRFSGRQFSNSRSEMNVSTLELGDSALYLCASSLGGPGNEQFFGPGTRLTVL.

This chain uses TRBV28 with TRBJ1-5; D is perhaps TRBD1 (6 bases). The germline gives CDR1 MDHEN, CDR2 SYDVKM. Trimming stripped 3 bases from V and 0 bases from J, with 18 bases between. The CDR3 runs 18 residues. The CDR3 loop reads CASSFWGGFNNSNQPQHF. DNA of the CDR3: TGTGCCAGCAGTTTTTGGGGGGGCTTTAACAATAGCAATCAGCCCCAGCATTTT.

CDR3: CATKGSGYTDTQYF. The CDR3 DNA follows: TGTGCCACCAAGGGGTCCGGGTACACAGATACGCAGTATTTT. The chain links TRBV19 to TRBJ2-3; D may be TRBD1 (5 bases). This CDR3 contains 14 residues. The V gene lost 10 bases and the J gene lost 2 bases, with 16 bases spanning the gap. The germline gives CDR1 LNHDA, CDR2 SQIVND (reference sequence).

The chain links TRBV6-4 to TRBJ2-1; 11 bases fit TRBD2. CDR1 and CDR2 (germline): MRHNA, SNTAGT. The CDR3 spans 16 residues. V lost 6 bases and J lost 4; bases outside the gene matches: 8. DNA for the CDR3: TGTGCCAGCAGCCTTTTTGGGACTAGCGGATACAATGAGCAGTTCTTC. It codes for CASSLFGTSGYNEQFF.

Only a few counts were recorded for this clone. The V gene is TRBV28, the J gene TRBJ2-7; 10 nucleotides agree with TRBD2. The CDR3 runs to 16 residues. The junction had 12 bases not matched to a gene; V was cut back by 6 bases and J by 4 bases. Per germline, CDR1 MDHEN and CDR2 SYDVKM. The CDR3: CASSLGSRTSGYEQYF. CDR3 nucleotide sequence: TGTGCCAGCAGCCTAGGGTCCAGGACTAGCGGTTACGAGCAGTACTTC.

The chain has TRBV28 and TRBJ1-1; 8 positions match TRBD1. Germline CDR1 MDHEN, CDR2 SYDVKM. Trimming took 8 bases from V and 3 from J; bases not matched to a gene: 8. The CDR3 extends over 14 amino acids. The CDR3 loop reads CASSTGAIDTEAFF. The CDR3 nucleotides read TGTGCCAGCTCGACAGGGGCTATTGACACTGAAGCTTTCTTT.

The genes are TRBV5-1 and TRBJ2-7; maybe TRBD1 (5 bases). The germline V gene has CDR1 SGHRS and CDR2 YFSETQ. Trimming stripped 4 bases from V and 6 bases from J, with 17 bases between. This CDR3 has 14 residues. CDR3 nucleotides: TGCGCCAGCAGCGACCGGACACCCCCAGGCGAGCAGTACTTC. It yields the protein CASSDRTPPGEQYF. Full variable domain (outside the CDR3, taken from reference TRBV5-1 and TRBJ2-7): KAGVTQTPRYLIKTRGQQVTLSCSPISGHRSVSWYQQTPGQGLQFLFEYFSETQRNKGNFPGRFSGRQFSNSRSEMNVSTLELGDSALYLCASSDRTPPGEQYFGPGTRLTVT.

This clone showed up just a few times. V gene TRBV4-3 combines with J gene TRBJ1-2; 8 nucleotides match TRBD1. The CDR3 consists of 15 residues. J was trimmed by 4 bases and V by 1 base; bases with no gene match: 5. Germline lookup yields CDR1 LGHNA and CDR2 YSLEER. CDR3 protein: CASSQGDRQFYGYTF. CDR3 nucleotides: TGCGCCAGCAGCCAAGGGGACAGGCAGTTCTATGGCTACACCTTC.

CDR3 DNA: TGTGCCAGCAGCCCCGGGACTGCCATGACCGGGGAGCTGTTTTTT. Translation: CASSPGTAMTGELFF. The chain links TRBV5-8 to TRBJ2-2; a possible D gene is TRBD2 (6 bases). The CDR3 extends over 15 amino acids. V shed 4 bases and J shed 5 bases, with 15 bases lying between them. In germline, CDR1 is SGHTS, CDR2 YDEGEE.

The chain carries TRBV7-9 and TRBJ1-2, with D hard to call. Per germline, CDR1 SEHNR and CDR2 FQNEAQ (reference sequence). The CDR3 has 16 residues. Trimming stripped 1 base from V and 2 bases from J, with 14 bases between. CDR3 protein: CASSLVPTPKNYGYTF. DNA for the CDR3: TGTGCCAGCAGCTTAGTTCCTACCCCTAAAAACTATGGCTACACCTTC.

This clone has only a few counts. DNA of the CDR3: TGTGCCAGCAGGGAGTCGGGACTAGCGAACTCCTACGAGCAGTACTTC. It encodes CASRESGLANSYEQYF. The chain carries TRBV28 and TRBJ2-7, with 10 bases matching TRBD2. After removal of 6 bases from V and 0 bases from J, the junction contained 8 bases not matched to a gene. Looked up from germline, CDR1 is MDHEN and CDR2 is SYDVKM. This CDR3 is 16 amino acids long.

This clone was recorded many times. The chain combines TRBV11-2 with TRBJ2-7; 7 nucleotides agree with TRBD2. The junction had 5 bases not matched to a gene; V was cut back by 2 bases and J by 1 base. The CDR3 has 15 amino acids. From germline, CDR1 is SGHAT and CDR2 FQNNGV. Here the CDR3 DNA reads TGTGCCAGCAGCTTAATAACCGGGAGGTCCTACGAGCAGTACTTC. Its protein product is CASSLITGRSYEQYF. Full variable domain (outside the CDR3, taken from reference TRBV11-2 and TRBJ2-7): EAGVAQSPRYKIIEKRQSVAFWCNPISGHATLYWYQQILGQGPKLLIQFQNNGVVDDSQLPKDRFSAERLKGVDSTLKIQPAKLEDSAVYLCASSLITGRSYEQYFGPGTRLTVT.

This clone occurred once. The CDR3 bases are TGTGCCAGCAGTGATGGAGGGAGAGGGTTTAGCAATCAGCCCCAGCATTTT. It encodes CASSDGGRGFSNQPQHF. V usage is TRBV6-1 and J usage is TRBJ1-5, with unresolved D. Looked up from germline, CDR1 is MNHNS and CDR2 is SASEGT. The CDR3 runs 17 residues. With 3 bases removed from V and 0 bases from J, the gap between germline ends came to 15 bases.

CDR3 nucleotides: TGCGCCAGCAGTGAGGTGCGGGGGCCAGATACGCAGTATTTT. As protein: CASSEVRGPDTQYF. The V gene is TRBV10-1, the J gene TRBJ2-3, with D perhaps matching TRBD2 (7 bases). The CDR3 is 14 amino acids. V dropped 2 bases and J dropped 4 bases, with 10 bases sitting between them. Per the germline V gene, CDR1 is WNHNN and CDR2 is SYGVQD (reference sequence).

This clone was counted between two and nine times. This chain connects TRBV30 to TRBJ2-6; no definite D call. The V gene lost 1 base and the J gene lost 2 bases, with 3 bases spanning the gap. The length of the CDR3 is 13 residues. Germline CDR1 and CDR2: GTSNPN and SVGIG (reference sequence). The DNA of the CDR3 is TGTGCCTGGAGTGGGCCTGGGGCCAACGTCCTGACTTTC. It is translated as CAWSGPGANVLTF.

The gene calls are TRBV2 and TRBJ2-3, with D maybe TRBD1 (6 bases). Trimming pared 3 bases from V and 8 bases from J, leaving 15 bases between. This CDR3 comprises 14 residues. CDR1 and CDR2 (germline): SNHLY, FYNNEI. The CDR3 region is CASSDRQGLGTQYF. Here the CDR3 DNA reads TGTGCCAGCAGTGATCGGCAGGGGTTGGGTACGCAGTATTTT.

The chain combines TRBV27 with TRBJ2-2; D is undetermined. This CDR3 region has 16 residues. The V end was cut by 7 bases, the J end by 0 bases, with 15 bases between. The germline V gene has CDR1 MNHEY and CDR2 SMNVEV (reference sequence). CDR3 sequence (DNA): TGTGCCAGCAAAGATCGGCCAGGTGCGAACACCGGGGAGCTGTTTTTT. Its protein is CASKDRPGANTGELFF.

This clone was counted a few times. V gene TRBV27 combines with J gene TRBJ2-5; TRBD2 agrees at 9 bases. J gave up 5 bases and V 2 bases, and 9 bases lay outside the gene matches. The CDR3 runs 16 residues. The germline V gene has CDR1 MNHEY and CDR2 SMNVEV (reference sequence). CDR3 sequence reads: CASSLRLAGDEETQYF. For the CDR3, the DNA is TGTGCCAGCAGTTTACGTTTAGCGGGAGACGAGGAGACCCAGTACTTC.

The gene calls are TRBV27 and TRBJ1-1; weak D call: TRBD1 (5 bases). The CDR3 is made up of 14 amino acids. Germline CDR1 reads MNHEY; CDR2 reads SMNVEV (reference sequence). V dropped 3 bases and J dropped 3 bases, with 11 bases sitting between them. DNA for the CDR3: TGTGCCAGCAGTTTCCTCTTAGGGGACACTGAAGCTTTCTTT. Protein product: CASSFLLGDTEAFF.

The CDR3 protein is CASSLGQGAHEQYF. For the CDR3, the DNA is TGCGCCAGCAGCCTGGGACAGGGGGCCCACGAGCAGTACTTC. The V call is TRBV5-1, the J call TRBJ2-5; TRBD1 aligns across 12 bases. The DNA end lines up better with TRBJ2-7; the J call may be wrong. Germline V lookup: CDR1 SGHRS, CDR2 YFSETQ. The CDR3 contains 14 residues.

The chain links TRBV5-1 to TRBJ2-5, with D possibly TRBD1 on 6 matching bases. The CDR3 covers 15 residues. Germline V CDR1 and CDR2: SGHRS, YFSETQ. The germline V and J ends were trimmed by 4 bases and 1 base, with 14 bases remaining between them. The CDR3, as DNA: TGCGCCAGCAGCCAAATAATGGGGGCCCAAGAGACCCAGTACTTC. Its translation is CASSQIMGAQETQYF.